The entry below describes one T cell receptor beta chain. The antigen is unknown. These data come from a study of T cells in localized non-small cell lung cancer. Study results and caveats: Higher blood T cell density went with longer overall survival. Tumor samples were not multi-region, leaving intratumor heterogeneity unexcluded. Of the top 100 tumor clones, median roughly 53 were in adjacent lung, approximately 28 among its top 100. Clonality peaked in uninvolved adjacent lung rather than tumor.

Measured with immunoSEQ multiplex PCR; TCRdb has only the in-frame clones, and not every one. The sample holds roughly 48,000 clones; around 77% are singletons and the top ten take around a sixth. The germline CDR1 and CDR2 sequences are MGHDK and SYGVNS. Trimming left V 3 bases short and J 8 bases short, with 13 bases between. This CDR3 region has 13 residues. This clonotype originated in a man aged 40 to 70 with stage I squamous cell lung carcinoma. Material: peripheral blood, obtained before any cancer treatment. The J gene is TRBJ1-1, the V gene TRBV25-1; D is uncertain. As DNA, the CDR3 is TGTGCCAGCAGTGAGACGGGCTTCGGCGAAGCTTTCTTT. It encodes CASSETGFGEAFF.